Each of the 30 T cell receptor beta chains below was sequenced from the same sample in a study of T cells expressing NK-cell markers. TCRdb reprocessed the 5' RACE reads, keeping one entry per CDR3 protein, no DNA. In all, the sample yields about 450,000 distinct CDR3 sequences. The material sequenced was blood T cells: a sorted CD56 or NKG2C T cell subset, CD4+ or CD8+ T cells, or bulk PBMC T cells (not recorded which). All receptors derive from a woman aged 18-70 years in good health.

The genes are TRBV9 and TRBJ1-6. The CDR3 loop spans 14 amino acids. Germline V gives CDR1 SGDLS, CDR2 YYNGEE. Here the CDR3 reads CASSVGTNNSPLHF.

V usage is TRBV4-3 and J usage is TRBJ1-1. This CDR3 has 14 residues. Germline V gene data show CDR1 as LGHNA and CDR2 as YSLEER. CDR3 sequence reads: CASSGKSGYGGAFF.

The chain has TRBV5-4 and TRBJ2-5; the D gene TCRdb calls, TRBD1, cannot be checked with no DNA. Germline assignment: CDR1 SGHNT and CDR2 YYREEE (reference sequence). The CDR3 extends over 13 amino acids. The CDR3 sequence is CASSFTDPGTQYF.

The chain combines TRBV20-1 with TRBJ1-1; TCRdb's D gene call, TRBD1, goes unchecked for lack of DNA. Germline V CDR1 and CDR2: DFQATT, SNEGSKA (reference sequence). This CDR3 has 13 amino acids. The CDR3 protein is CSAIQGRRTEAFF.

The rearrangement links TRBV4-1 to TRBJ2-5; lacking DNA, the TRBD2 call made by TCRdb goes unchecked. Germline values: CDR1 MGHRA, CDR2 YSYEKL. The length of the CDR3 is 15 residues. Here the CDR3 reads CASSQGLADAETQYF.

The chain uses TRBV13 and TRBJ2-5. Germline V gene lookup returns CDR1 PRHDT and CDR2 FYEKMQ (reference sequence). The CDR3 is made up of 15 amino acids. CDR3 region: CASSLGPRSQETQYF.

This chain links TRBV6-1 with TRBJ2-3; there is no DNA to check the TCRdb D call of TRBD2. The CDR3 runs to 16 residues. Germline V gene lookup returns CDR1 MNHNS and CDR2 SASEGT. CDR3 amino acids: CASSMGSRGPLDTQYF.

Here the CDR3 reads CASRQTGGDYNEQFF. The chain links TRBV5-1 to TRBJ2-1; TCRdb selects TRBD1, and the lack of DNA leaves this call unchecked. The CDR3 contains 15 residues. Germline assignment: CDR1 SGHRS and CDR2 YFSETQ.

The chain combines TRBV9 with TRBJ2-5; TCRdb's D call of TRBD1 is untestable without DNA. The length of the CDR3 is 17 residues. CDR1 and CDR2 (germline): SGDLS, YYNGEE. The CDR3 region is CASSVAPLGTNQETQYF.

The chain has TRBV5-1 and TRBJ2-1; without DNA, the TCRdb call of TRBD2 cannot be checked. Germline CDR1 reads SGHRS; CDR2 reads YFSETQ. This CDR3 is 16 amino acids long. This CDR3 is CASSLDTSGGANEQFF.

V is TRBV2 and J is TRBJ2-2; the D call from TCRdb, TRBD2, cannot be confirmed without DNA. The CDR3 loop spans 14 amino acids. Germline CDR1 is SNHLY and CDR2 is FYNNEI. The CDR3: CATSAGGSTGELFF.

This chain uses TRBV5-1 with TRBJ2-1. CDR3 length equals 12 residues. Germline assignment: CDR1 SGHRS and CDR2 YFSETQ. The CDR3 spells CASSLDFGEQFF.

V usage is TRBV28 and J usage is TRBJ2-1; as DNA is missing, the TRBD2 call by TCRdb cannot be tested. The CDR3 has 17 residues. Germline V lookup: CDR1 MDHEN, CDR2 SYDVKM. The CDR3 region is CASSPMGLADSYNEQFF.

This rearrangement joins TRBV9 to TRBJ2-3; TCRdb names TRBD2, which stays unverified in the absence of DNA. Germline CDR1 SGDLS, CDR2 YYNGEE. This CDR3 region has 15 residues. CDR3 region: CASSVADLAGDTQYF.

The V gene is TRBV20-1, the J gene TRBJ2-2; TCRdb's D call, TRBD2, is unchecked because there is no DNA. The CDR3 loop spans 14 amino acids. CDR1 is DFQATT, CDR2 SNEGSKA, per germline (reference sequence). The chain's CDR3 is CSAKVQGGTGELFF.

This chain joins TRBV7-9 and TRBJ1-2; without DNA, the TCRdb call of TRBD1 cannot be checked. The V gene's germline CDR1 is SEHNR and CDR2 FQNEAQ (reference sequence). This CDR3 comprises 15 residues. The CDR3 region is CASMTDRGPTYGYTF.

The chain combines TRBV4-3 with TRBJ2-1; TCRdb lists TRBD2, though no DNA is available to test this call. CDR1 and CDR2 from the germline V gene are LGHNA and YSLEER. The CDR3 totals 20 residues. Here the CDR3 reads CASSQDPGDEGLAEYNEQFF.

The rearrangement links TRBV5-1 to TRBJ2-1; no DNA is available, so the TRBD2 call from TCRdb remains unchecked. The CDR3 sequence is 15 residues long. From germline, CDR1 is SGHRS and CDR2 YFSETQ. CDR3 sequence reads: CASSLDGTQYNEQFF.

This CDR3 is CASSPSGLGTYEQYF. The V and J genes are TRBV28 and TRBJ2-7; without DNA, the TCRdb call of TRBD2 cannot be checked. The CDR3 is 15 residues long. CDR1 MDHEN and CDR2 SYDVKM come from the germline V gene.

This chain connects TRBV12-3 or TRBV12-4 to TRBJ2-1; TCRdb gives TRBD2 as the D gene, but with no DNA this cannot be confirmed. The length of the CDR3 is 15 residues. CDR3 region: CASSAGLAGGEKQFF.

V usage is TRBV29-1 and J usage is TRBJ1-2. The germline gives CDR1 SQVTM, CDR2 ANQGSEA. The CDR3 length is 12 residues. The CDR3 is CSVDTTNYGYTF.

This chain connects TRBV6-1 to TRBJ1-2; TCRdb's D call, TRBD1, is unchecked because there is no DNA. The V gene's germline CDR1 is MNHNS and CDR2 SASEGT. This CDR3 contains 16 residues. Here the CDR3 reads CASSPEGGMRNYGYTF.

The chain is built from TRBV6-5 and TRBJ2-1; absent DNA, TCRdb's TRBD2 call cannot be checked. CDR1 and CDR2 from the germline V gene are MNHEY and SVGAGI. This CDR3 is built from 17 residues. CDR3 sequence reads: CASSYRTSGRGYNEQFF.

The rearrangement joins TRBV5-1 to TRBJ2-7. Germline V CDR1 and CDR2: SGHRS, YFSETQ. This CDR3 is built from 15 residues. CDR3 sequence: CASSLGLADIYEQYF. The complete variable domain, with remaining parts taken from reference TRBV5-1 and TRBJ2-7, reads KAGVTQTPRYLIKTRGQQVTLSCSPISGHRSVSWYQQTPGQGLQFLFEYFSETQRNKGNFPGRFSGRQFSNSRSEMNVSTLELGDSALYLCASSLGLADIYEQYFGPGTRLTVT.

The chain recombines TRBV7-6 with TRBJ2-1. This CDR3 has 13 residues. The germline CDR1 and CDR2 sequences are SGHVS and FNYEAQ. The CDR3 is CASSQPWPNEQFF.

The rearrangement uses TRBV15 and TRBJ1-5. Germline CDR1 reads LNHNV; CDR2 reads YYDKDF (reference sequence). The CDR3 loop spans 13 amino acids. CDR3 protein: CATSRDKGRPQHF.

The chain carries TRBV12-3 or TRBV12-4 and TRBJ1-3. This CDR3 region has 16 residues. The CDR3 here is CASREQALRTGNTIYF.

This rearrangement joins TRBV4-2 to TRBJ2-3. The CDR3 extends over 14 amino acids. Germline values: CDR1 LGHNA, CDR2 YNFKEQ. CDR3 in amino acids: CASSQGLGPDTQYF.

V usage is TRBV12-3 or TRBV12-4 and J usage is TRBJ1-6; TCRdb selects TRBD1, and the lack of DNA leaves this call unchecked. The CDR3 sequence is 13 residues long. The CDR3 sequence: CASSSGYNSPLHF.

The chain has TRBV7-9 and TRBJ1-1. Germline values: CDR1 SEHNR, CDR2 FQNEAQ (reference sequence). The CDR3 has 17 amino acids. The CDR3 region is CASSLALWALLNTEAFF.